This TCR beta chain was captured by sequencing in a study of blood T cells in healthy people across ages. Germline CDR1 is MNHNS and CDR2 is SASEGT. CDR3 size: 15 residues. The ends lost 4 bases at V and 3 bases at J; junction bases unmatched: 7. The authors ran a second PCR of about 7 to 11 cycles using a sample-barcoded 5' primer and a J-beta primer mix. TCRdb reprocessed the 5' RACE reads with MiXCR, giving one entry per CDR3 protein. Among over a million distinct CDR3 sequences listed, 55% to 75% were seen once. The receptor's source is a man between 18 and 35 years old in good health. The V gene is TRBV6-1, the J gene TRBJ2-7; 9 nucleotides align to TRBD1. What was sequenced was blood. The CDR3 DNA reads TGTGCCAGCAGTGGTACCGGGACAGGGATCTACGAGCAGTACTTC. This translates into CASSGTGTGIYEQYF.